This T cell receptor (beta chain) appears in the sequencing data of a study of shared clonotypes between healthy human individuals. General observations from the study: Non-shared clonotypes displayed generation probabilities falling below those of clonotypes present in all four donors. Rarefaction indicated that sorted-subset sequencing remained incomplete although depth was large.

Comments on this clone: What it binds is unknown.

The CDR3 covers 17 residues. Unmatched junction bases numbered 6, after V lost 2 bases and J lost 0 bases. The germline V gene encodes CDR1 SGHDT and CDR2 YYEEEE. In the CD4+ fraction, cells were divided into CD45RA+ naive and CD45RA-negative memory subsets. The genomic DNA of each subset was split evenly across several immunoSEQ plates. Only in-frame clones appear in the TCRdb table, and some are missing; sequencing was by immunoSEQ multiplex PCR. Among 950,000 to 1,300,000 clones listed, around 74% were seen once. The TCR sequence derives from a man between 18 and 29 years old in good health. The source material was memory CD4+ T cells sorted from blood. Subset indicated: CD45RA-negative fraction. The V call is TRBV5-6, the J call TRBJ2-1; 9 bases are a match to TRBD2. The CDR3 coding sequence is TGTGCCAGCAGCTTCTCAGCGGGAGGAACCTCCTACAATGAGCAGTTCTTC. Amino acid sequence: CASSFSAGGTSYNEQFF.